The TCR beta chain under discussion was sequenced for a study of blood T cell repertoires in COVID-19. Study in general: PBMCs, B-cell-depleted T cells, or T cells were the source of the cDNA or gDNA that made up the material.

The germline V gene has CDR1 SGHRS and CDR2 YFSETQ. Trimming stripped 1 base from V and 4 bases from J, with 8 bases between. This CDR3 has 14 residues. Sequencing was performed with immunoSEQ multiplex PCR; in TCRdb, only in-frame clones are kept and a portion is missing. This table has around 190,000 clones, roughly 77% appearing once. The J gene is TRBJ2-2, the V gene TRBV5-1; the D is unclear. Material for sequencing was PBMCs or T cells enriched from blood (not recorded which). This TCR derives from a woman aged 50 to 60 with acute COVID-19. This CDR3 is CASSLYAGTGELFF. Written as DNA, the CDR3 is TGCGCCAGCAGCTTGTACGCAGGCACCGGGGAGCTGTTTTTT.